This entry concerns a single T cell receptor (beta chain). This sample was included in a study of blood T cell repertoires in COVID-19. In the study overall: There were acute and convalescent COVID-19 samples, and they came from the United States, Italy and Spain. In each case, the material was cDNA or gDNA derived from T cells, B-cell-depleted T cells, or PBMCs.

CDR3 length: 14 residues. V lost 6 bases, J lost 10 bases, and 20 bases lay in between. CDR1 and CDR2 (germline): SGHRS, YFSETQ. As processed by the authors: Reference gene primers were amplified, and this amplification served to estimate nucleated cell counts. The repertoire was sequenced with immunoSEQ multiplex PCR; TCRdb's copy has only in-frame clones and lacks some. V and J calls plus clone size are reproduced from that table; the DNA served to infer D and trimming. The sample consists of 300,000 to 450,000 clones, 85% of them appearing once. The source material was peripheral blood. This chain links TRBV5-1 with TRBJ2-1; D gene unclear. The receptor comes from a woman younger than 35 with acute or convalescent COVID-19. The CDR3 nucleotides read TGCGCCAGCAACCCCGACGATATCCTGAGGGAGCAGTTCTTC. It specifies CASNPDDILREQFF.